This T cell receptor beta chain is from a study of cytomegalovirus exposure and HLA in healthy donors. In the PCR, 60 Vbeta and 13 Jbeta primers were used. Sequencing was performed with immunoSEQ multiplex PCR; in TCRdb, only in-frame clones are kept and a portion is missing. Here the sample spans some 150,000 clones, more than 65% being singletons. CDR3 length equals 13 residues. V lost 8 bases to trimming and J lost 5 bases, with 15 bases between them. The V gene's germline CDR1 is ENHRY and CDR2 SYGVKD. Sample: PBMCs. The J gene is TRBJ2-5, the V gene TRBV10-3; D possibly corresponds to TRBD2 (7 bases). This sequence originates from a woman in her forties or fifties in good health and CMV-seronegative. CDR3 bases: TGTGCCATCGGGCTAGGGGGGGCGGAGACCCAGTACTTC. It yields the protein CAIGLGGAETQYF.